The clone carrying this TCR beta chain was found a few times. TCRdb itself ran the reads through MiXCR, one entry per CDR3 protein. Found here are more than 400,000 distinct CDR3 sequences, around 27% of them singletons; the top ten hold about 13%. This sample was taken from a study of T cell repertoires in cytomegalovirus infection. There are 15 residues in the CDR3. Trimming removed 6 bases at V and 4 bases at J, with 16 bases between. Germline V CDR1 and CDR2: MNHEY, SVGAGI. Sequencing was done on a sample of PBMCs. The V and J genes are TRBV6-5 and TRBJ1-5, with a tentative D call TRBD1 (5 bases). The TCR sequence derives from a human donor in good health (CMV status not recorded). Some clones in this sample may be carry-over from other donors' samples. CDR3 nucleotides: TGTGCCAGCAGACCTATCGACAGCGGAAATCAGCCCCAGCATTTT. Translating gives CASRPIDSGNQPQHF.